A single T cell receptor beta chain is shown here with its context. Its cognate antigen has yet to be identified. The input lacks base qualities; no much larger clone sits a single base away. CDR1 and CDR2 (LGHNT, FRNRAP) derive from the germline V gene. Trimming costs V 7 bases and J 7 bases, and their ends lie 19 bases apart. The CDR3, cysteine through phenylalanine, is 14 amino acids long. CDR3 DNA only is kept here, 42 bases in frame from base 1. The immunoSEQ hsTCRB v3.0 assay was used at survey level resolution for TRB variable region sequencing. The targeted TRB sequencing depth was about 40,000-55,000 T-cell genomes per sample. An Illumina MiSeq with a v3 150-cycle kit was used to sequence the pooled TRB libraries. The authors' pipeline ran thus. Analysis of repertoires was carried out in R inside a reproducible Nextflow workflow spanning QC, data transformation and analysis. LymphoSeq2, an R package for exploring AIRR-Seq data, was used to implement custom analyses. Four samples that yielded fewer than 5000 total TRB sequences were excluded, so that about 200 HIV repertoires were analyzed. Of the 188 retained HIV repertoires, about 60 were collected before and around 130 after ART initiation. Repertoires were downsampled to 5000 TRB nucleotide sequences, and summary statistics were averaged over 100 downsampling iterations. TRB sequences were retained for analysis only if CDR3 regions of at least seven amino acids were present. A Shannon entropy-derived clonality score and the Gini coefficient were used to measure diversity. Repertoire networks linked the top 5000 CDR3 amino acid sequences whenever two sequences differed by an edit distance of one. For TRB CDR3 amino acid sequences, GLIPH2 was used to predict antigen specificity groups and MHC restriction. Known CMV, EBV, HIV or tissue antigen associations were flagged by matching CDR3 amino acid sequences against VDJdb and McPAS-TCR. Pre-ART, post-ART and control groups were compared with Wilcoxon signed-rank tests and Holm-Bonferroni correction. TCRdb's version of the immuneACCESS table is confined to in-frame rearrangements and falls short of the full clone set. An unresolved V gene accounts for under half of the shortfall where checked; the remainder is of unknown origin. V and J calls and clone size follow that table, whereas D and trimming were derived from the DNA. For this sample there are more than 20,000 clones; about 88% appear just once. The top ten constitute around 3.9% of the sample.

This specimen belongs to a study of long-term antiretroviral therapy in people with HIV (dated by TCRdb to between 2021 and 2023). Study-wide context: The earliest samples were collected approximately a decade before the 2015 WHO recommendation for immediate ART, a period when ART was typically delayed until CD4 counts fell. A retrospective serial study tested whether changes in peripheral blood TRB repertoire composition and diversity were associated with ART initiation and durable HIV suppression. A total of 150 to 200 cryopreserved PBMC samples were contributed to the cohort by 30 adults with confirmed HIV infection, with samples collected serially over a mean of approximately 6 years (range 1-12). Among the 30 to 35 participants with HIV, eleven were female. No cross-contamination during QIAcube processing was seen in test extractions of a monoclonal T-cell line run alongside around 30 polyclonal samples.

Findings and caveats that apply to the study as a whole: Unsorted PBMC were profiled instead of sorted CD4+ and CD8+ T cells because pre-ART samples had limited cell numbers. Limited PBMC availability meant only the TCR beta chain was sequenced, without alpha chain pairing. Inferences about post-ART repertoire changes are limited because no data were available on ART adherence, viral resistance or therapy changes. Samples dated from 2004 to 2017, and the ART regimens used may be less effective than current ones. ART initiation was associated with a significant increase in TRB diversity, but diversity stayed significantly below transplant donor controls even after long-term ART. CDR3 length ranges in HIV repertoires were narrower than in controls, and network structure suggested an antigen-experienced repertoire with only a slight naive shift after ART. Expanded TRB clones identified before ART initiation dominated the repertoire at all time points, although this dominance fluctuated and declined in many PLHIV after ART.

Participants were included only if at least one PBMC sample before ART initiation and at least two post-ART samples were available. Every participant with HIV received treatment in the United States of America. Cryopreserved samples of about 0.95-10 million PBMC were thawed and washed before DNA extraction. At the time of the earliest PBMC sample for each participant with HIV, ages ranged from about 20 to 55 years. Per participant, PBMC samples came from 1-4 timepoints prior to ART initiation and 2-8 timepoints following ART initiation, for a median of 7 samples. Serial HIV viral load, CD4+ T-cell count, ART history and demographic data were obtained for every participant. Genomic DNA was extracted from unsorted PBMC with a Qiagen kit on a QIAcube, processed in batches of 12 samples.

The source material was unsorted PBMCs, sampled 1.9 years after starting antiretroviral therapy. Recombination connected TRBV12-5 to TRBJ1-2; the D region possibly corresponds to TRBD1 (5 bases align). The clonotype originates from a woman aged 30 to 39 with HIV. The CDR3 sequence is CASAPASGAGGYTF. The DNA sequence follows: TGTGCTAGTGCCCCCGCTAGTGGGGCCGGTGGCTACACCTTC. Full variable domain (CDR3 extended with the reference TRBV12-5 and TRBJ1-2 proteins): DARVTQTPRHKVTEMGQEVTMRCQPILGHNTVFWYRQTMMQGLELLAYFRNRAPLDDSGMPKDRFSAEMPDATLATLKIQPSEPRDSAVYFCASAPASGAGGYTFGSGTRLTVV.